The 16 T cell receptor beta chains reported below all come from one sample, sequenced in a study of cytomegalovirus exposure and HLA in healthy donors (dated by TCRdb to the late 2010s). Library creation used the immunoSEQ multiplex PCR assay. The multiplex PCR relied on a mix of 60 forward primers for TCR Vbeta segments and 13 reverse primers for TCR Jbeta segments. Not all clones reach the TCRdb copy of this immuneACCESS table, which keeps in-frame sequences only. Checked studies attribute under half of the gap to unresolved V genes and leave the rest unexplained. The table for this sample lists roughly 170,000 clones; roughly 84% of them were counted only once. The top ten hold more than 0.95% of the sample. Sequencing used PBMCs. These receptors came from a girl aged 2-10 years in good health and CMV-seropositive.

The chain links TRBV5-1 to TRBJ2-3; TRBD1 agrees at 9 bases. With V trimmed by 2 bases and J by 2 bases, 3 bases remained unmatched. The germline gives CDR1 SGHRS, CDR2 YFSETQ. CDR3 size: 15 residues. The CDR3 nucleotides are TGCGCCAGCAGCTTAAAACAGGGGGCCACAGATACGCAGTATTTT. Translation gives CASSLKQGATDTQYF. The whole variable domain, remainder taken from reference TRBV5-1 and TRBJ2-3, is KAGVTQTPRYLIKTRGQQVTLSCSPISGHRSVSWYQQTPGQGLQFLFEYFSETQRNKGNFPGRFSGRQFSNSRSEMNVSTLELGDSALYLCASSLKQGATDTQYFGPGTRLTVL.

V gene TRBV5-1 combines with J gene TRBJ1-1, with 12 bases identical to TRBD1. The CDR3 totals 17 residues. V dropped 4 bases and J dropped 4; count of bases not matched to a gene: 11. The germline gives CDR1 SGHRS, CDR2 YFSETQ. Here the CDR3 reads CASSVGTGGVKGTEAFF. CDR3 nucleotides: TGCGCCAGCAGCGTCGGGACAGGGGGCGTGAAGGGCACTGAAGCTTTCTTT.

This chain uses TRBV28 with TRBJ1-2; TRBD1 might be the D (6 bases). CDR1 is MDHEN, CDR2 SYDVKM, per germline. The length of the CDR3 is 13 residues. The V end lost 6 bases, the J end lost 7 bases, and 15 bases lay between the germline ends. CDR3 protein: CASRPTGISGYTF. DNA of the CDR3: TGTGCCAGCAGACCTACAGGGATTAGTGGCTACACCTTC.

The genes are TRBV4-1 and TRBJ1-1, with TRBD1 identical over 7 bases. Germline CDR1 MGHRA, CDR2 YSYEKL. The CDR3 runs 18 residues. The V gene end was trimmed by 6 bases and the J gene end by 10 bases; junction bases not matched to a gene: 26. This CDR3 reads CASRAKIGSGLDRVGAFF. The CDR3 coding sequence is TGCGCCAGCAGAGCCAAGATAGGGTCGGGCTTAGACAGGGTCGGAGCTTTCTTT.

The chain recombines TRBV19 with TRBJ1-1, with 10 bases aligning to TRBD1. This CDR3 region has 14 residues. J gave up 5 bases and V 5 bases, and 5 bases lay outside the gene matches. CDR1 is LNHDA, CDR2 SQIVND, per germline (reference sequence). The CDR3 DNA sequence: TGTGCCAGTAGTCCAGGGGACAGGGGAACTGAAGCTTTCTTT. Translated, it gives CASSPGDRGTEAFF.

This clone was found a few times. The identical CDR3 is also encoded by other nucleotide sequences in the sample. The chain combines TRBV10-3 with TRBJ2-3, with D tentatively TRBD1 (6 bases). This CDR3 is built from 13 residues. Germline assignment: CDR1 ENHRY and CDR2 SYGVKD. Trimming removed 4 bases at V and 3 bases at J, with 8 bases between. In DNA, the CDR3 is TGTGCCATCAGTGTGCAGGGGACAGATACGCAGTATTTT. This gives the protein CAISVQGTDTQYF.

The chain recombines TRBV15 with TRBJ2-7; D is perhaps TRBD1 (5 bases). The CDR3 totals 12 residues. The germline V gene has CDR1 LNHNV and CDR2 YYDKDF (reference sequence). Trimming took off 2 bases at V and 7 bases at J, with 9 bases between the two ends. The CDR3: CATSRNRLEQYF. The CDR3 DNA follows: TGTGCCACCAGCAGAAACAGGCTGGAGCAGTACTTC.

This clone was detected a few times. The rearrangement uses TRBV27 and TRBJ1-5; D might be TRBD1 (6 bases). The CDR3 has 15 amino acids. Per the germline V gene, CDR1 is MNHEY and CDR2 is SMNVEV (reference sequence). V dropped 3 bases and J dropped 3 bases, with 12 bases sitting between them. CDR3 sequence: CASSFNRDTNQPQHF. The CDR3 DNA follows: TGTGCCAGCAGTTTCAACCGGGACACCAATCAGCCCCAGCATTTT.

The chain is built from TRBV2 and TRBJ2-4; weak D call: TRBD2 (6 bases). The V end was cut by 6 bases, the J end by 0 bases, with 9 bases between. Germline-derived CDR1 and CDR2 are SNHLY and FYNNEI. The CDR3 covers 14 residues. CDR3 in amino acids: CASSGSIAKNIQYF. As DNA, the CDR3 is TGTGCCAGCAGCGGGAGTATAGCCAAAAACATTCAGTACTTC.

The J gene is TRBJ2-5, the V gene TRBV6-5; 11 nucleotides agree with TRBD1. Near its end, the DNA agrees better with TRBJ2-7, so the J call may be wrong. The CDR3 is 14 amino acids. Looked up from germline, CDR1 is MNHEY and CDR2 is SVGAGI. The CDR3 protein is CASTSDRGRPEQYF. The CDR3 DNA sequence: TGTGCCAGCACCTCGGACAGGGGGCGCCCCGAGCAGTACTTC.

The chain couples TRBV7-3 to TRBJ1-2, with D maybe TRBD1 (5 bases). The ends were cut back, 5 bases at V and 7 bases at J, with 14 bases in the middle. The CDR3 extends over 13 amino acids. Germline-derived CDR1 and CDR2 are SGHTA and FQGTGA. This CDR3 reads CASSPVQGGGYTF. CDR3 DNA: TGTGCCAGCAGCCCGGTCCAGGGAGGTGGCTACACCTTC.

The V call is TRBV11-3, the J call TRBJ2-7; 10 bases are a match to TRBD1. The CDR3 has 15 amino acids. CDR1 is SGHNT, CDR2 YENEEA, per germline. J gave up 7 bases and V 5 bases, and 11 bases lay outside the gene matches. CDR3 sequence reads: CASSLNSGTGEEQYF. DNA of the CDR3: TGTGCCAGCAGCCTAAACTCCGGGACAGGGGAAGAGCAGTACTTC.

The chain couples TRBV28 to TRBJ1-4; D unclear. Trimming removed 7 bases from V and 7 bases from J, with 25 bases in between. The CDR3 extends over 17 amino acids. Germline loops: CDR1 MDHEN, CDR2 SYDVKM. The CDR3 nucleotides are TGTGCCAGCACAAAAATTTACAATTCAAATGGCCCTGAAAAACTGTTTTTT. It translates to CASTKIYNSNGPEKLFF.

The DNA of the CDR3 is TGCGCCAGCAGCTCCTACTCGAACACTGAAGCTTTCTTT. Translation: CASSSYSNTEAFF. The genes are TRBV5-1 and TRBJ1-1, with no clear D. Germline loops: CDR1 SGHRS, CDR2 YFSETQ. V lost 3 bases and J lost 1, with 7 bases in between. The CDR3 consists of 13 residues.

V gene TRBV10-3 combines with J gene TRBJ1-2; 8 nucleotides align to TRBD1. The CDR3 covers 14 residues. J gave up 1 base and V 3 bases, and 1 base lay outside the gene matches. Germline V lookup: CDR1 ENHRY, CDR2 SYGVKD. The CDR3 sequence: CAISEDRGNYGYTF. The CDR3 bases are TGTGCCATCAGTGAAGACAGGGGTAACTATGGCTACACCTTC.

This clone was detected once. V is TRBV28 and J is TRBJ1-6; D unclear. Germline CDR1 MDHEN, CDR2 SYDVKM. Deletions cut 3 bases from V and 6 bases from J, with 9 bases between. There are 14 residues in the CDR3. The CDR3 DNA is TGTGCCAGCAGTTTGCGAGTCACTAATTCACCCCTCCACTTT. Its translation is CASSLRVTNSPLHF.